The next 16 T cell receptor beta chains were all read from a single sample in a study of T cells after yellow fever vaccination. MiXCR, applied by TCRdb to the 5' RACE reads, yields one record per CDR3 protein. In the table there are some 300,000 distinct CDR3 sequences, around 10% of which are singletons. The sequencing used CD4+ T cells sorted from PBMCs, collected 45 days after the yellow fever booster vaccination. The receptors come from a man between 18 and 29 years old who received the YFV17D yellow fever vaccine.

This clonotype was picked up a small number of times. The genes are TRBV20-1 and TRBJ2-1; 9 nucleotides agree with TRBD2. Germline lookup yields CDR1 DFQATT and CDR2 SNEGSKA (reference sequence). Trimming at V came to 6 bases and at J to 3 bases, leaving 12 bases not matched to a gene. The CDR3 runs 16 residues. The CDR3 region is CSARGAGGSFYNEQFF. The CDR3 DNA is TGCAGTGCGAGGGGAGCGGGGGGTTCCTTCTACAATGAGCAGTTCTTC.

This clonotype was picked up many times. The chain carries TRBV5-5 and TRBJ2-5; 9 bases line up with TRBD1. CDR1 is SGHKS and CDR2 is YYEKEE in the germline V gene (reference sequence). The CDR3 contains 15 residues. V lost 5 bases, J lost 4 bases, and 9 bases stayed unmatched. The CDR3 nucleotides are TGTGCCAGCAGTCCCATAACGACAGGGGGAGAGACCCAGTACTTC. Translated: CASSPITTGGETQYF.

This clonotype was found a few times. The V and J genes are TRBV11-2 and TRBJ2-4, with D tentatively TRBD1 or TRBD2 (5 bases each). The CDR3 runs to 15 residues. The V end was cut by 5 bases, the J end by 1 base, with 12 bases between. Per germline, CDR1 SGHAT and CDR2 FQNNGV. The CDR3 DNA is TGTGCCAGCAGCCACGAGTGGGGGGCCAAAAACATTCAGTACTTC. This codes for CASSHEWGAKNIQYF. The entire variable domain, with the rest obtained from reference TRBV11-2 and TRBJ2-4, is as follows: EAGVAQSPRYKIIEKRQSVAFWCNPISGHATLYWYQQILGQGPKLLIQFQNNGVVDDSQLPKDRFSAERLKGVDSTLKIQPAKLEDSAVYLCASSHEWGAKNIQYFGAGTRLSVL.

This clonotype was observed many times. This chain connects TRBV7-9 to TRBJ2-3, with 7 bases fitting TRBD2. Germline values: CDR1 SEHNR, CDR2 FQNEAQ (reference sequence). The junction had 4 bases not matched to a gene; V was cut back by 3 bases and J by 10 bases. The length of the CDR3 is 12 residues. CDR3 protein: CASSFGGIPQYF. The CDR3 DNA reads as TGTGCCAGCAGCTTCGGGGGGATCCCGCAGTATTTT.

In its sample, this clonotype was seen many times. This chain connects TRBV5-4 to TRBJ2-3, with 9 bases that match TRBD1. This CDR3 is 14 amino acids long. The ends lost 4 bases at V and 5 bases at J; junction bases unmatched: 5. Germline V gives CDR1 SGHNT, CDR2 YYREEE (reference sequence). The DNA for the CDR3 is TGTGCCAGCAGCGGAACAGGGGGCGAAGATACGCAGTATTTT. Translated: CASSGTGGEDTQYF.

There are many counts of this clonotype. This chain joins TRBV2 and TRBJ2-1, with 7 bases lining up with TRBD1. CDR3 size: 13 residues. CDR1 is SNHLY, CDR2 FYNNEI, per germline. V shed 10 bases and J 5 bases; nucleotides not matched to a gene: 8. The CDR3: CANDRAPNNEQFF. The CDR3 coding sequence is TGTGCCAACGACAGGGCTCCCAACAATGAGCAGTTCTTC.

This clonotype was seen more than once but under ten times. V and J are TRBV24-1 and TRBJ2-7; D gene uncertain. Germline loops: CDR1 KGHDR, CDR2 SFDVKD. V was trimmed by 0 bases and J by 2 bases, leaving 19 bases between them. The CDR3 consists of 18 residues. The CDR3 bases are TGTGCCACCAGTGATTTGAGGGTCCCCCGACGATTAACCTACGAGCAGTACTTC. Translating gives CATSDLRVPRRLTYEQYF.

This clonotype was picked up a small number of times. This chain connects TRBV9 to TRBJ2-5; D could derive from TRBD1 or TRBD2 (7 bases each). The germline V and J ends were trimmed by 4 bases and 2 bases, with 18 bases remaining between them. The CDR3 is made up of 16 amino acids. In germline, CDR1 is SGDLS, CDR2 YYNGEE. CDR3 region: CASSLGGGQPQETQYF. CDR3 DNA sequence: TGTGCCAGCAGCCTTGGGGGGGGACAGCCACAAGAGACCCAGTACTTC.

This clonotype was counted a few times. The rearrangement links TRBV7-2 to TRBJ1-2; D gene uncertain. In germline, CDR1 is SGHTA, CDR2 FQGNSA. This CDR3 spans 12 amino acids. Trimming stripped 8 bases from V and 1 base from J, with 8 bases between. This chain's CDR3 is CASSEFNYGYTF. The CDR3 nucleotides read TGTGCCAGCTCGGAGTTTAACTATGGCTACACCTTC.

This clonotype was recorded at least ten times. This chain uses TRBV20-1 with TRBJ2-1; 8 bases are a match to TRBD1. J lost 5 bases, V lost 0 bases, and 9 bases had no gene match. CDR1 is DFQATT, CDR2 SNEGSKA, per germline (reference sequence). There are 16 residues in the CDR3. The CDR3 here is CSARDPGGPGNNEQFF. The CDR3 DNA follows: TGCAGTGCTAGAGATCCAGGGGGCCCGGGCAACAATGAGCAGTTCTTC.

The table lists this clonotype with a few counts. The chain has TRBV7-3 and TRBJ1-1; no reliable D call. The CDR3 sequence is 15 residues long. From germline, CDR1 is SGHTA and CDR2 FQGTGA. The V end was cut by 0 bases, the J end by 5 bases, with 13 bases between. This CDR3 is CASSLTEGFGTEAFF. In DNA, the CDR3 is TGTGCCAGCAGCTTAACCGAGGGATTTGGGACTGAAGCTTTCTTT.

This clonotype was picked up a small number of times. The J gene is TRBJ1-2, the V gene TRBV18; weak D call: TRBD1 (5 bases). The CDR3 runs 14 residues. V lost 3 bases and J lost 10, with 18 bases in between. Germline loops: CDR1 KGHSH, CDR2 LQKENI. CDR3 nucleotide sequence: TGTGCCAGCTCACCTAAAGACATGGGACGTACCTACACCTTC. This codes for CASSPKDMGRTYTF.

In its sample, this clonotype was seen a few times. The J gene is TRBJ2-7, the V gene TRBV7-9; 9 bases are shared with TRBD2. CDR1 and CDR2 from the germline V gene are SEHNR and FQNEAQ (reference sequence). V trimming: 0 bases; J trimming: 3 bases; junction bases outside the gene matches: 6. This CDR3 has 16 residues. CDR3 sequence reads: CASSLALRGGVYEQYV. The CDR3 bases are TGTGCCAGCAGCTTAGCTTTGCGGGGGGGCGTCTACGAGCAGTACGTC.

This chain uses TRBV4-2 with TRBJ2-4; the match to TRBD1 covers 7 bases. From germline, CDR1 is LGHNA and CDR2 YNFKEQ. This CDR3 contains 15 residues. V lost 0 bases, J lost 5 bases, and 4 bases stayed unmatched. Here the CDR3 DNA reads TGTGCCAGCAGCCAAGATGAGCAGGGGGAAAACATTCAGTACTTC. Its translation: CASSQDEQGENIQYF.

V and J are TRBV6-1 and TRBJ2-3, with a tentative D call TRBD2 (5 bases). This CDR3 is 17 amino acids long. Per the germline V gene, CDR1 is MNHNS and CDR2 is SASEGT. The V and J ends lost 3 bases and 2 bases respectively, with 18 bases between them. The CDR3 sequence is CASSDRVKLVLTDTQYF. The DNA for the CDR3 is TGTGCCAGCAGTGATAGGGTCAAACTAGTGCTCACAGATACGCAGTATTTT.

The table lists this clonotype with a few counts. The rearrangement links TRBV20-1 to TRBJ1-2; D is unclear. Germline V gene data show CDR1 as DFQATT and CDR2 as SNEGSKA (reference sequence). Trimming stripped 6 bases from V and 7 bases from J, with 12 bases between. The CDR3 totals 11 residues. Here the CDR3 DNA reads TGCAGTGCCCGGAAGGACTCTGGCTACACCTTC. It translates to CSARKDSGYTF.